The T cell receptor beta chain under discussion was sequenced for a study of EBV T-cell therapy then PD-1 blockade in nasopharyngeal carcinoma. Generated by immunoSEQ multiplex PCR, the TCRdb table keeps only in-frame clones and is missing some. The sample has roughly 16,000 clones; approximately 88% are singletons. Germline-derived CDR1 and CDR2 are PRHDT and FYEKMQ (reference sequence). Losses at the gene ends were 5 bases for V and 3 bases for J; bases not matched to a gene: 5. CDR3 length: 14 amino acids. As regards this clone: The antigen is undetermined.

As to treatment: AdE1-LMPpoly-expanded autologous EBV-specific T-cell therapy followed by anti-PD-1 nivolumab. The clonotype originates from a man in his forties with nasopharyngeal carcinoma. The V gene is TRBV13, the J gene TRBJ1-2, with 8 bases matching TRBD1. The sequencing here drew on CD8+ T cells from blood, taken at day 0 from a patient whose treatment included autologous EBV-specific T cells and nivolumab. The CDR3 loop is CASSLWTGHYGYTF. In nucleotides, the CDR3 is TGTGCCAGCAGCCTGTGGACAGGGCACTATGGCTACACCTTC.